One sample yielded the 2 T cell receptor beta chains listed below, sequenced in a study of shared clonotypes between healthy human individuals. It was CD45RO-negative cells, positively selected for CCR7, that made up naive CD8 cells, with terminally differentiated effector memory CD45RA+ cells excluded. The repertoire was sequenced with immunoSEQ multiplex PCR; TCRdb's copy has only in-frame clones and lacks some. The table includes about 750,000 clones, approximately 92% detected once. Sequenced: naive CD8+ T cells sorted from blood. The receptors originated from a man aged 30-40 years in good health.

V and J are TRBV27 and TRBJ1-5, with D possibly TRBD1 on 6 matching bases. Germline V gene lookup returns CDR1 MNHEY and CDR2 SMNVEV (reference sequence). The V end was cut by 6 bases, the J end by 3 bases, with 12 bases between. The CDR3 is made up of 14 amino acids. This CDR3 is CASRVQGINQPQHF. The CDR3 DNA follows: TGTGCCAGCAGGGTACAGGGAATCAATCAGCCCCAGCATTTT.

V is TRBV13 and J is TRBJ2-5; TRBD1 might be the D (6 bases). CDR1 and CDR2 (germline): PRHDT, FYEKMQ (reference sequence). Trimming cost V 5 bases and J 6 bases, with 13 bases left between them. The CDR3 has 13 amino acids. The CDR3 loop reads CASSDRTVKTQYF. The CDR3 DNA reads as TGTGCCAGCAGCGATAGGACAGTCAAGACCCAGTACTTC. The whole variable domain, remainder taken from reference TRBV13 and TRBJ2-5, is AAGVIQSPRHLIKEKRETATLKCYPIPRHDTVYWYQQGPGQDPQFLISFYEKMQSDKGSIPDRFSAQQFSDYHSELNMSSLELGDSALYFCASSDRTVKTQYFGPGTRLLVL.